Below are 31 T cell receptor beta chains sequenced from a single sample in a study of PD-1 blockade in classical Hodgkin lymphoma. Assay used: immunoSEQ multiplex PCR; TCRdb lists only in-frame clones, some missing. The sample lists roughly 140,000 clones, nearly 80% occurring once. Each patient relapsed following autologous stem cell transplantation, and prior brentuximab vedotin exposure differed. Material: peripheral blood mononuclear cells (PBMCs), obtained before the second cycle of nivolumab. These receptors were obtained from a human donor with classical Hodgkin lymphoma.

This clone is a singleton in its sample. The chain uses TRBV6-6 and TRBJ1-2; possible D gene TRBD1, 5 bases. Germline lookup yields CDR1 MNHNY and CDR2 SVGAGI (reference sequence). V shed 2 bases and J shed 5 bases, with 12 bases lying between them. This CDR3 is built from 14 residues. For the CDR3, the DNA is TGTGCCAGCAGTTACGGAGGGGAATGGTATGGCTACACCTTC. Translation: CASSYGGEWYGYTF.

This chain connects TRBV25-1 to TRBJ1-2; 9 positions agree with TRBD1. Trimming took 9 bases from V and 8 from J; bases not matched to a gene: 10. The CDR3 contains 13 residues. Germline CDR1 and CDR2: MGHDK and SYGVNS. Written as DNA, the CDR3 is TGTGCCAGTCGGGGACAGGGTTCGCAGGGCTACACCTTC. It translates to CASRGQGSQGYTF.

This clone was seen a handful of times. This chain links TRBV7-6 with TRBJ2-7; the D gene could be TRBD1 or TRBD2 (6 bases each). The germline V and J ends were trimmed by 1 base and 3 bases, with 16 bases remaining between them. Germline loops: CDR1 SGHVS, CDR2 FNYEAQ. This CDR3 has 16 amino acids. The CDR3 DNA reads as TGTGCCAGCAGCTTAGGAGCCCTACAGGGAGGCTACGAGCAGTACTTC. It specifies CASSLGALQGGYEQYF. Complete variable domain (other parts from reference TRBV7-6 and TRBJ2-7): GAGVSQSPRYKVTKRGQDVALRCDPISGHVSLYWYRQALGQGPEFLTYFNYEAQQDKSGLPNDRFSAERPEGSISTLTIQRTEQRDSAMYRCASSLGALQGGYEQYFGPGTRLTVT.

The chain joins TRBV6-5 to TRBJ1-4, with TRBD1 identical over 7 bases. CDR3 length equals 15 residues. Germline CDR1 MNHEY, CDR2 SVGAGI. The V and J ends lost 3 bases and 8 bases, in that order; junction bases with no gene match: 9. The CDR3 loop reads CASSYFGTASEKLFF. CDR3 DNA: TGTGCCAGCAGTTATTTCGGGACAGCCTCCGAAAAACTGTTTTTT.

The J gene is TRBJ2-7, the V gene TRBV11-3; D is ambiguous. The CDR3 is made up of 13 amino acids. CDR1 and CDR2 from the germline V gene are SGHNT and YENEEA. Deletions cut 1 base from V and 0 bases from J, with 4 bases between. The CDR3 sequence is CASSLGYSYEQYF. The CDR3, as DNA: TGTGCCAGCAGCTTAGGTTACTCCTACGAGCAGTACTTC.

The chain is built from TRBV4-3 and TRBJ1-3; D not certain. There are 15 residues in the CDR3. In germline, CDR1 is LGHNA, CDR2 YSLEER. The V end was cut by 0 bases, the J end by 4 bases, with 10 bases between. The CDR3 spells CASSQDRTPGNTIYF. CDR3 DNA sequence: TGCGCCAGCAGCCAAGACAGGACCCCCGGAAACACCATATATTTT.

This clone showed up just once. The genes are TRBV19 and TRBJ2-3, with 12 nucleotides matching TRBD2. The CDR3 has 15 amino acids. V dropped 5 bases and J dropped 6; count of bases not matched to a gene: 6. Per germline, CDR1 LNHDA and CDR2 SQIVND (reference sequence). CDR3 residues: CASSSSGGAGDTQYF. CDR3 nucleotides: TGTGCCAGTAGTTCTAGCGGGGGGGCCGGGGATACGCAGTATTTT.

V and J are TRBV11-3 and TRBJ2-1; perhaps TRBD2 as D (5 bases). Germline values: CDR1 SGHNT, CDR2 YENEEA. The V gene lost 0 bases and the J gene lost 7 bases, with 7 bases spanning the gap. The CDR3 sequence is 13 residues long. This CDR3 reads CASSLEAENEQFF. CDR3 in DNA: TGTGCCAGCAGCTTAGAAGCGGAGAATGAGCAGTTCTTC.

J is TRBJ2-1 and V is TRBV21-1; TRBD2 is taken as the D call from the table, unchecked against the DNA. TRBV21-1 is a listed pseudogene. The CDR3 totals 14 residues. CDR3 nucleotide sequence: TGTGCCAGCAGCAAAGTTTCGGGACTGGGCATGCAGTTCTTC. This translates into CASSKVSGLGMQFF.

The chain uses TRBV2 and TRBJ2-5; TRBD2 matches 8 bases. Trimming removed 8 bases from V and 4 bases from J; junction bases left unmatched: 12. This CDR3 spans 15 amino acids. The germline gives CDR1 SNHLY, CDR2 FYNNEI. CDR3 nucleotide sequence: TGTGCCAGCGCAACTATCTCCAGCGGGGGAGAGACCCAGTACTTC. It codes for CASATISSGGETQYF.

The rearrangement uses TRBV6-6 and TRBJ2-7; 8 nucleotides align to TRBD2. This CDR3 is 15 amino acids long. V trimming: 3 bases; J trimming: 5 bases; junction bases outside the gene matches: 9. Germline CDR1 and CDR2: MNHNY and SVGAGI (reference sequence). CDR3 DNA: TGTGCCAGCAGTTATTCTGGGACTAGTCCGGACGAGCAGTACTTC. It is translated as CASSYSGTSPDEQYF.

CDR3 DNA sequence: TGCAGCGTTCAAAAACTAGCGGGGATCGGAGATACGCAGTATTTT. This codes for CSVQKLAGIGDTQYF. This chain joins TRBV29-1 and TRBJ2-3; 10 positions agree with TRBD2. V was clipped by 5 bases and J by 5 bases; unmatched bases: 10. Germline V gene sequence: CDR1 SQVTM, CDR2 ANQGSEA. The CDR3 is 15 amino acids.

This clone showed up just a few times. The chain employs TRBV7-6 and TRBJ1-2, with a tentative D call TRBD1 (5 bases). The V end was cut by 5 bases, the J end by 2 bases, with 15 bases between. Looked up from germline, CDR1 is SGHVS and CDR2 is FNYEAQ. The CDR3 extends over 15 amino acids. The CDR3 region is CASSQSWGKNYGYTF. The CDR3 coding sequence is TGTGCCAGCAGCCAAAGCTGGGGGAAGAACTATGGCTACACCTTC. Drawing the rest from reference TRBV7-6 and TRBJ1-2, the complete variable domain is GAGVSQSPRYKVTKRGQDVALRCDPISGHVSLYWYRQALGQGPEFLTYFNYEAQQDKSGLPNDRFSAERPEGSISTLTIQRTEQRDSAMYRCASSQSWGKNYGYTFGSGTRLTVV.

V gene TRBV6-5 combines with J gene TRBJ1-4; TRBD1 might be the D (6 bases). This CDR3 has 10 residues. CDR1 and CDR2 from the germline V gene are MNHEY and SVGAGI. V was cut by 8 bases and J by 11 bases, with 9 bases left in between. For the CDR3, the DNA is TGTGCCAGCGGGGGCTTGAAACTGTTTTTT. Its translation: CASGGLKLFF.

The chain recombines TRBV18 with TRBJ2-5, with TRBD2 identical over 13 bases. Germline V gene data show CDR1 as KGHSH and CDR2 as LQKENI. The CDR3 is 15 amino acids. Unmatched junction bases numbered 6, after V lost 6 bases and J lost 5 bases. CDR3 sequence: CASSYGLAGVETQYF. CDR3 bases: TGTGCCAGCTCTTACGGACTAGCGGGAGTGGAGACCCAGTACTTC.

This chain links TRBV19 with TRBJ2-5; D is undetermined. Looked up from germline, CDR1 is LNHDA and CDR2 is SQIVND (reference sequence). The V end was cut by 3 bases, the J end by 0 bases, with 8 bases between. The CDR3 totals 14 residues. The CDR3, as DNA: TGTGCCAGTAGTATTGGCCAGTACCAAGAGACCCAGTACTTC. Its protein product is CASSIGQYQETQYF.

This chain connects TRBV10-3 to TRBJ2-3; TRBD2 matches 9 bases. Germline CDR1 reads ENHRY; CDR2 reads SYGVKD. J lost 3 bases, V lost 2 bases, and 6 bases had no gene match. The length of the CDR3 is 16 residues. The CDR3 region has the DNA TGTGCCATCAGTGAGAGCCTAGCGGGGATTACAGATACGCAGTATTTT. Translated: CAISESLAGITDTQYF.

The chain combines TRBV27 with TRBJ2-1; 7 bases are shared with TRBD1. Trimming removed 4 bases from V and 4 bases from J; junction bases left unmatched: 7. The V gene's germline CDR1 is MNHEY and CDR2 SMNVEV (reference sequence). This CDR3 is built from 15 residues. CDR3 nucleotide sequence: TGTGCCAGCAGTTACCGGGACAGCCTTTACAATGAGCAGTTCTTC. It codes for CASSYRDSLYNEQFF.

In this sample, this clone turned up once. The gene calls are TRBV29-1 and TRBJ2-5, with D possibly being TRBD1 (5 bases). The CDR3 runs 13 residues. Germline CDR1 and CDR2: SQVTM and ANQGSEA. V lost 2 bases and J 1 base, leaving 8 bases between the germline ends. CDR3 residues: CSVERGFQETQYF. CDR3 DNA: TGCAGCGTTGAAAGGGGTTTCCAAGAGACCCAGTACTTC.

CDR3 amino acids: CASSVPGSGGYTF. The CDR3 DNA reads TGTGCCAGCAGCGTCCCAGGGTCGGGTGGCTACACCTTC. The chain links TRBV9 to TRBJ1-2; D perhaps matches TRBD1 (5 bases). The CDR3 has 13 residues. Trimming cost V 2 bases and J 7 bases, with 12 bases left between them. Germline loops: CDR1 SGDLS, CDR2 YYNGEE. The whole variable domain, filled in from reference TRBV9 and TRBJ1-2, reads DSGVTQTPKHLITATGQRVTLRCSPRSGDLSVYWYQQSLDQGLQFLIQYYNGEERAKGNILERFSAQQFPDLHSELNLSSLELGDSALYFCASSVPGSGGYTFGSGTRLTVV.

The table lists this clone with a few counts. The V and J genes are TRBV7-9 and TRBJ1-2; TRBD1 matches at 9 bases. CDR3 length: 19 amino acids. V dropped 7 bases and J dropped 1; count of bases not matched to a gene: 19. The germline gives CDR1 SEHNR, CDR2 FQNEAQ (reference sequence). CDR3 in DNA: TGTGCCAGCACCGCCGGGGGACAGGGCGCAGTCTCGATTAACTATGGCTACACCTTC. Translating it yields CASTAGGQGAVSINYGYTF.

The chain joins TRBV5-1 to TRBJ2-7; 8 bases agree with TRBD1. V lost 3 bases, J lost 5 bases, and 10 bases stayed unmatched. This CDR3 has 15 residues. CDR1 and CDR2 from the germline V gene are SGHRS and YFSETQ. CDR3 nucleotide sequence: TGCGCCAGCAGCTCTGGACAGGGTATAGGCGACGAGCAGTACTTC. The encoded protein is CASSSGQGIGDEQYF.

The chain is built from TRBV20-1 and TRBJ1-2, with D uncertain. V gave up 3 bases and J gave up 3 bases, with 5 bases separating them. Per the germline V gene, CDR1 is DFQATT and CDR2 is SNEGSKA (reference sequence). The CDR3 spans 11 residues. The CDR3 bases are TGCAGTGCTAGTTTGGACTATGGCTACACCTTC. Its translation: CSASLDYGYTF.

CDR3 in amino acids: CASSLERSLSYGYTF. The DNA of the CDR3 is TGTGCCAGCAGCTTAGAACGGTCCCTTTCCTATGGCTACACCTTC. The chain links TRBV7-8 to TRBJ1-2; D remains ambiguous. Germline-derived CDR1 and CDR2 are SGHVS and FQNEAQ. This CDR3 has 15 residues. The germline V and J ends were trimmed by 1 base and 4 bases, with 13 bases remaining between them.

The V and J genes are TRBV5-4 and TRBJ2-3, with TRBD1 matching over 10 bases. The CDR3 consists of 15 residues. Unmatched junction bases numbered 6, after V lost 5 bases and J lost 3 bases. The germline V gene encodes CDR1 SGHNT and CDR2 YYREEE (reference sequence). The CDR3 region has the DNA TGTGCCAGCAGGGCCGGGACAGGGGTAACAGATACGCAGTATTTT. It encodes CASRAGTGVTDTQYF.

This rearrangement joins TRBV6-6 to TRBJ1-5, with TRBD1 identical over 10 bases. Looked up from germline, CDR1 is MNHNY and CDR2 is SVGAGI (reference sequence). The CDR3 consists of 16 residues. V dropped 5 bases and J dropped 1; count of bases not matched to a gene: 5. The CDR3 region has the DNA TGTGCCAGCAGTACTCGACAGGGGGCAAGCAATCAGCCCCAGCATTTT. Translated, it gives CASSTRQGASNQPQHF.

As to this clone: At the DNA level, this CDR3 is encoded by other sequences in the same sample as well. The chain couples TRBV11-1 to TRBJ2-7; 8 nucleotides line up with TRBD1. The CDR3 is 14 amino acids. Germline CDR1 and CDR2: SGHAT and FQDESV (reference sequence). With V trimmed by 1 base and J by 5 bases, 4 bases remained unmatched. This CDR3 is CASSLGSTGDEQYF. DNA for the CDR3: TGTGCCAGCAGCTTAGGATCGACAGGGGACGAGCAGTACTTC.

J is TRBJ2-5 and V is TRBV7-6, with D possibly being TRBD2 (7 bases). Germline-derived CDR1 and CDR2 are SGHVS and FNYEAQ. The V end lost 1 base, the J end lost 4 bases, and 16 bases lay between the germline ends. The CDR3 runs to 16 residues. The CDR3 DNA is TGTGCCAGCAGCTTAGGGGTGGGGGGGCTTGGAGAGACCCAGTACTTC. It yields the protein CASSLGVGGLGETQYF.

The chain combines TRBV5-1 with TRBJ2-7, with D possibly called TRBD1 or TRBD2 (5 bases each). CDR1 SGHRS and CDR2 YFSETQ come from the germline V gene. Trimming left V 0 bases short and J 4 bases short, with 14 bases between. There are 15 residues in the CDR3. This chain's CDR3 is CASSLAPGSGYEQYF. Written as DNA, the CDR3 is TGCGCCAGCAGCTTGGCCCCAGGGAGTGGGTACGAGCAGTACTTC.

Note on this clone: One end of the junction does not line up with germline, which may come from a read error. The chain combines TRBV7-9 with TRBJ2-7; 10 bases are a match to TRBD2. CDR1 SEHNR and CDR2 FQNEAQ come from the germline V gene (reference sequence). The CDR3 loop spans 13 amino acids. The chain's CDR3 is CASSLAGAGEQYF. The CDR3, as DNA: TGTGCCAGCAGCCTAGCGGGAGCGGGCGAGCAGTACTTC.

V is TRBV5-4 and J is TRBJ2-1; 7 bases are a match to TRBD2. Trimming removed 1 base from V and 5 bases from J; junction bases left unmatched: 6. Germline assignment: CDR1 SGHNT and CDR2 YYREEE (reference sequence). The CDR3 runs to 15 residues. DNA for the CDR3: TGTGCCAGCAGCTTGAGGCTAGCGGACCACAATGAGCAGTTCTTC. Its protein product is CASSLRLADHNEQFF.